One and the same sample provided the 3 T cell receptor beta chains below, sequenced in a study of OX40 agonist ivuxolimab in advanced cancers. Assay used: immunoSEQ multiplex PCR; TCRdb lists only in-frame clones, some missing. The table records 40,000 to 60,000 clones, about nine tenths of them present only once. The input for sequencing was CD4+ or CD8+ T cells sorted from blood, taken in a trial of the OX40 agonist ivuxolimab. Receptor source: an adult with an advanced solid tumor such as melanoma, head and neck, liver or kidney cancer.

This clone was detected a few times. V usage is TRBV30 and J usage is TRBJ2-4; TRBD2 agrees at 10 bases. The V segment lost 3 bases and the J segment 6 bases; nucleotides outside the gene matches: 17. The CDR3 length is 18 residues. Germline V gene sequence: CDR1 GTSNPN, CDR2 SVGIG (reference sequence). The CDR3 loop reads CAWRHPRLSSGGGNIQYF. The CDR3, as DNA: TGTGCCTGGAGACACCCTAGGTTGTCTAGCGGGGGTGGAAACATTCAGTACTTC. The full variable domain, in which reference TRBV30 and TRBJ2-4 provide the parts outside the CDR3, is SQTIHQWPATLVQPVGSPLSLECTVEGTSNPNLYWYRQAAGRGLQLLFYSVGIGQISSEVPQNLSASRPQDRQFILSSKKLLLSDSGFYLCAWRHPRLSSGGGNIQYFGAGTRLSVL.

Comments on this clone: A read error may produce the germline difference seen at one junction end. The gene calls are TRBV2 and TRBJ2-4, with TRBD2 identical over 9 bases. The CDR3 loop spans 12 amino acids. The V gene's germline CDR1 is SNHLY and CDR2 FYNNEI. CDR3 sequence reads: CASSPSGTRGDF. CDR3 bases: TGTGCCAGCAGTCCTAGCGGGACCCGGGGTGACTTC.

This chain uses TRBV2 with TRBJ2-7, with 8 nucleotides matching TRBD1. The CDR3 is made up of 14 amino acids. V dropped 6 bases and J dropped 7; count of bases not matched to a gene: 11. Germline CDR1 is SNHLY and CDR2 is FYNNEI. This CDR3 is CASRKDREGPEQYF. The CDR3 DNA is TGTGCCAGCAGGAAGGACAGGGAAGGCCCGGAGCAGTACTTC.